Listed below are T cell receptor beta chains from one sample, sequenced in a study of blood T cell repertoires in COVID-19. The table came from immunoSEQ multiplex PCR; TCRdb's copy has only in-frame clones and leaves some out. Here the sample spans about 500,000 clones, about 88% being singletons. Sequencing was performed on peripheral blood. The receptors here all came from a man aged 18-30 years with COVID-19, enrolled during active disease. Both conserved end residues are part of each CDR3. D genes are given only for firm matches. Part of the rows lack a size; the others show once, few, many or a class for expanded clones.

clone size	J gene	D gene	V gene	CDR3 protein	CDR3 DNA
NA	TRBJ2-1	NA	TRBV19	CASSRGGRGGSYNEQFF	TGTGCCAGTAGTAGAGGGGGGAGGGGAGGCTCCTACAATGAGCAGTTCTTC
few	TRBJ1-4	NA	TRBV28	CASSPPRATNEKLFF	TGTGCCAGCAGTCCACCCCGGGCAACTAATGAAAAACTGTTTTTT
NA	TRBJ1-5	TRBD1	TRBV30	CAWSPPTGPVSNQPQHF	TGTGCCTGGAGCCCCCCGACAGGGCCAGTGAGCAATCAGCCCCAGCATTTT
once	TRBJ1-6	NA	TRBV5-5	CASSLWQGKSSYNSPLHF	TGTGCCAGCAGCTTATGGCAGGGGAAAAGCTCCTATAATTCACCCCTCCACTTT
NA	TRBJ2-7	NA	TRBV7-9	CASSFLEPSEQYF	TGTGCCAGCAGCTTTTTGGAGCCCTCAGAACAGTACTTC
NA	TRBJ1-6	NA	TRBV19	CASRLWRAGSSYNSPLHF	TGTGCCAGCAGACTCTGGAGGGCGGGGAGCTCCTATAATTCACCCCTCCACTTT
NA	TRBJ1-1	TRBD1	TRBV11-2	CASSRHRGGDTEAFF	TGTGCCAGCAGCCGACACAGGGGGGGAGACACTGAAGCTTTCTTT
NA	TRBJ2-1	TRBD2	TRBV5-4	CASSRAGVWNEQFF	TGTGCCAGCAGCCGAGCGGGAGTATGGAATGAGCAGTTCTTC
NA	TRBJ2-3	TRBD2	TRBV5-4	CASSLAVAGGPVSRYF	TGTGCCAGCAGCTTGGCGGTAGCGGGAGGGCCTGTTTCACGGTATTTT
NA	TRBJ2-1	TRBD2	TRBV4-2	CASSQIVTSGRNYNEQFF	TGTGCCAGCAGCCAAATCGTAACTAGCGGGAGGAACTACAATGAGCAGTTCTTC
NA	TRBJ1-2	TRBD1	TRBV7-9	CASSSLRQGGGYGYTF	TGTGCCAGCAGCTCCTTAAGACAGGGAGGCGGCTATGGCTACACCTTC
NA	TRBJ2-3	TRBD2	TRBV2	CASSPGTSGTDTQYF	TGTGCCAGCAGTCCCGGGACTAGCGGGACAGATACGCAGTATTTT
NA	TRBJ1-2	NA	TRBV2	CASSERGTGLYTF	TGTGCCAGCAGTGAAAGGGGGACGGGTTTATACACCTTC
NA	TRBJ2-1	NA	TRBV4-1	CASSQVDGKPSNEQFF	TGCGCCAGCAGCCAAGTAGATGGTAAGCCATCCAATGAGCAGTTCTTC
NA	TRBJ1-2	TRBD1	TRBV2	CATKRQGSEYGYTF	TGTGCCACCAAAAGACAGGGGTCGGAGTATGGCTACACCTTC
NA	TRBJ2-7	TRBD1	TRBV19	CASSPGTGEYEQYF	TGTGCCAGTAGTCCCGGGACAGGGGAATACGAGCAGTACTTC
NA	TRBJ1-1	NA	TRBV6-6	CASSYSDTEAFF	TGTGCCAGCAGTTACTCCGACACTGAAGCTTTCTTT
few	TRBJ2-2	TRBD2	TRBV14	CASSQAAGGFTGELFF	TGTGCCAGCAGCCAGGCAGCGGGGGGTTTCACCGGGGAGCTGTTTTTT
NA	TRBJ2-3	TRBD2	TRBV18	CASSRQAGVSDTQYF	TGTGCCAGCTCCCGACAAGCGGGAGTCTCAGATACGCAGTATTTT
NA	TRBJ2-2	TRBD1	TRBV5-1	CASISGQEFSGELFF	TGCGCCAGCATCTCGGGACAGGAATTTTCCGGGGAGCTGTTTTTT
few	TRBJ1-1	TRBD1	TRBV13	CASSARQGTAFF	TGTGCCAGCAGCGCCCGACAGGGCACAGCTTTCTTT
NA	TRBJ2-5	NA	TRBV29-1	CSVAHSLQETQYF	TGCAGCGTTGCCCACAGCCTACAAGAGACCCAGTACTTC
NA	TRBJ2-7	TRBD1	TRBV6-5	CASSYPGTGPNEQYF	TGTGCCAGCAGTTACCCCGGGACAGGGCCGAACGAGCAGTACTTC
NA	TRBJ2-1	NA	TRBV4-1	CASSPGDSSYNEQFF	TGCGCCAGCAGCCCCGGAGACAGTTCCTACAATGAGCAGTTCTTC
NA	TRBJ2-3	TRBD2	TRBV13	CASSFGASGSGTDTQYF	TGTGCCAGCAGCTTCGGGGCTAGCGGGAGCGGCACAGATACGCAGTATTTT
NA	TRBJ1-2	NA	TRBV4-1	CASSQEGQGGSGYTF	TGCGCCAGCAGCCAAGAGGGGCAGGGAGGTAGTGGCTACACCTTC
NA	TRBJ2-1	NA	TRBV9	CASSTSGFHNEQFF	TGTGCCAGCAGCACGAGCGGGTTCCACAATGAGCAGTTCTTC
NA	TRBJ1-1	NA	TRBV12-3/TRBV12-4	CASSSIGQFEAFF	TGTGCCAGCAGTTCCATTGGACAGTTTGAAGCTTTCTTT
NA	TRBJ2-4	TRBD1	TRBV4-1	CASSQDWVGDRCQYF	TGCGCCAGCAGCCAAGATTGGGTTGGGGACAGATGTCAGTACTTC
NA	TRBJ1-5	TRBD1	TRBV28	CASSDGTGWVYSNQPQHF	TGTGCCAGCAGCGATGGGACAGGGTGGGTCTATAGCAATCAGCCCCAGCATTTT
NA	TRBJ2-2	NA	TRBV14	CASSQRESGTGELFF	TGTGCCAGCAGCCAAAGGGAAAGCGGTACCGGGGAGCTGTTTTTT
NA	TRBJ2-3	TRBD2	TRBV15	CATSRGGSGRLSTDTQYF	TGTGCCACCAGCAGAGGGGGTAGCGGGAGGTTGAGCACAGATACGCAGTATTTT
NA	TRBJ1-2	NA	TRBV9	CASSPRGGVANYGYTF	TGTGCCAGCAGCCCAAGGGGGGGGGTGGCTAACTATGGCTACACCTTC
NA	TRBJ2-1	NA	TRBV7-3	CASSRGVARNEQFF	TGTGCCAGCAGCCGCGGAGTAGCGCGAAATGAGCAGTTCTTC
NA	TRBJ1-1	TRBD1	TRBV6-6	CASRESGTVNTEAFF	TGTGCCAGCAGAGAGTCCGGGACAGTCAACACTGAAGCTTTCTTT
NA	TRBJ1-4	TRBD1	TRBV9	CASSSRLGQLNEKLFF	TGTGCCAGCAGCAGCAGATTGGGACAGCTTAATGAAAAACTGTTTTTT
NA	TRBJ1-6	NA	TRBV10-3	CAISESGRDNSPLHF	TGTGCCATCAGTGAGTCGGGCAGGGATAATTCACCCCTCCACTTT
NA	TRBJ2-3	NA	TRBV2	CASSAPPTDTQYF	TGTGCCAGCAGTGCCCCCCCGACAGATACGCAGTATTTT
NA	TRBJ2-1	TRBD2	TRBV7-8	CASSFGLAGGQLPNEQFF	TGTGCCAGCAGCTTTGGACTAGCGGGGGGACAACTCCCCAATGAGCAGTTCTTC
once	TRBJ1-2	TRBD1	TRBV19	CASSADRGTHYGYTF	TGTGCCAGTAGTGCGGACAGGGGGACCCACTATGGCTACACCTTC
NA	TRBJ1-2	NA	TRBV5-1	CASSLGGEGRGYTF	TGCGCCAGCAGCTTGGGGGGAGAAGGTCGGGGCTACACCTTC
NA	TRBJ2-7	TRBD2	TRBV27	CASSRRILAGGEQYF	TGTGCCAGCAGCCGTCGGATACTAGCGGGAGGCGAGCAGTACTTC
NA	TRBJ2-7	NA	TRBV2	CASKPTRARGSDEQYF	TGTGCCAGCAAACCCACTCGGGCCAGGGGCTCAGACGAGCAGTACTTC
NA	TRBJ2-1	TRBD1	TRBV25-1	CASTTGGEQFF	TGTGCCAGCACAACAGGGGGAGAGCAGTTCTTC
NA	TRBJ2-7	NA	TRBV5-5	CASSPSYEQYF	TGTGCCAGCAGCCCGAGCTACGAGCAGTACTTC
NA	TRBJ1-3	NA	TRBV30	CAWSVESHSGNTIYF	TGTGCCTGGAGTGTTGAGAGCCACTCTGGAAACACCATATATTTT